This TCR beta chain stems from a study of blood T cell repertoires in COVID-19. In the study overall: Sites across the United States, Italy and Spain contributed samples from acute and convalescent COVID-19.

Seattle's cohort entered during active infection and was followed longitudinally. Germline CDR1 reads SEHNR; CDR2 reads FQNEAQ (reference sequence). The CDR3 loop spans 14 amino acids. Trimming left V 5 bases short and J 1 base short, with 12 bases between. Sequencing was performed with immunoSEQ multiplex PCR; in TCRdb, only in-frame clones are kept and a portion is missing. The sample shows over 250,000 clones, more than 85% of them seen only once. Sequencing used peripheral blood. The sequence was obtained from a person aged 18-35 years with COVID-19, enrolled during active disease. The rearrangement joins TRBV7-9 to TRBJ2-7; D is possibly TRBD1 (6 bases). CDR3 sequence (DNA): TGTGCCAGCAGCGAATGGGACACTTCCTACGAGCAGTACTTC. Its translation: CASSEWDTSYEQYF.